This entry concerns a single T cell receptor beta chain. V shed 4 bases and J shed 7 bases, with 17 bases lying between them. This CDR3 region has 15 residues. Germline V gene sequence: CDR1 MNHNS, CDR2 SASEGT. This record comes from a study of shared clonotypes between healthy human individuals. The repertoire was sequenced with immunoSEQ multiplex PCR; TCRdb's copy has only in-frame clones and lacks some. The sample consists of about 2.4 million clones, approximately 93% of them appearing once. Sequenced: naive CD4+ T cells from PBMCs. Indicated subset: CD45RA+ positively selected. The source of this sequence is a man between 18 and 35 years old in good health. Some clones in this sample may be carry-over from other donors' samples. The chain is built from TRBV6-1 and TRBJ2-1; D may be TRBD1 (6 bases). CDR3 DNA: TGTGCCAGCAGTGGGACGAACAGGGTTGGGAATGAGCAGTTCTTC. This codes for CASSGTNRVGNEQFF.